The T cell receptor beta chain described here comes from a study of blood T cell repertoires in COVID-19 (dated by TCRdb to 2019 to 2021). A note on the overall study: Samples from collaborators originated in the United States, Italy and Spain and spanned both the acute and convalescent phases of COVID-19. Where HLA class I and class II types were available, the types were taken from metadata supplied by the sample provider, not from assay-based typing. A freely available public database, intended as a resource for researchers studying the immune response to SARS-CoV-2, is where the repertoires were released. Samples were obtained from the ongoing ImmuneRACE study (first 160 participants) and from about 1,300 subjects provided by 6 global collaborators. Deeply sampled blood TCRbeta repertoires from subjects exposed to, actively infected with, or recovered from COVID-19 were included in the dataset. The material from the prospective study consisted of cDNA or gDNA derived from T cells, B-cell-depleted T cells, or PBMCs. A de-identified subject ID, COVID-19 status, age in years and sex were almost always included in the sample metadata. Paper-wide results and their limitations: Clinical and demographic metadata were provided uncurated, with the amount varying by source and participant.

Deletion took 4 bases off V and 8 bases off J, with a span of 17 bases between the germline ends. CDR1 and CDR2 (SNHLY, FYNNEI) derive from the germline V gene. The CDR3 runs 14 residues from the cysteine to the phenylalanine. Here the CDR3 DNA is all that survives: 42 bases in frame from base 1. As concerns this clone: Its antigen is still unknown. No per-base quality is available; no much larger clone lies one base away.

The immunoSEQ Assay, a bias-controlled multiplex PCR, was used to amplify TCRbeta CDR3 regions from genomic DNA. The authors' pipeline ran thus. The number of nucleated cells in each sample was estimated by amplification of reference gene primers within the assay. To quantify the absolute abundance of each unique TCRbeta CDR3 rearrangement, sequence reads were collapsed and filtered. For each sample, productive Simpson clonality was calculated as the square root of Simpson's diversity index over productive rearrangements. What TCRdb holds here is the immuneACCESS table cut down to in-frame rearrangements. Part of the clones is not present; checked against another copy, under half of the missing clones reflect an unresolved V gene, and the others are unexplained. That table gives V, J and clone size, and the DNA gave D and trimming. The sample table contains some 270,000 clones; only one count was recorded for roughly 88% of them. Approximately 11% of the sample is taken by the ten largest.

The collaborating institutions used their own protocols to collect whole blood in K2EDTA tubes. For TCRbeta analysis, collaborators shipped samples in one of three forms: frozen whole blood, isolated PBMCs, or DNA extracted from either of those sample types. This TCR was recovered from a woman between 65 and 79 years old with acute or convalescent COVID-19. Sequenced sample: peripheral blood. This chain joins TRBV2 to TRBJ1-2; TRBD1 is perhaps the D gene, given 5 matching bases. The CDR3: CASSGGPKTGGYTF. The sequenced DNA: TGTGCCAGCAGTGGGGGCCCAAAGACGGGCGGCTACACCTTC.